Each of the 22 T cell receptor beta chains below was sequenced from the same sample in a study of T cell changes during pregnancy in multiple sclerosis. The table came from immunoSEQ multiplex PCR; TCRdb's copy has only in-frame clones and leaves some out. Altogether roughly 58,000 clones are present, about nine tenths being singletons, with the ten largest covering around 0.16%. Specimen: CD4+ T cells from peripheral blood mononuclear cells, collected after pregnancy. These receptors came from a female donor in good health, enrolled as a control in a pregnancy study.

The CDR3 bases are TGTGCCAGCAGCCAAACCCACAGGGGAGCAACTAATGAAAAACTGTTTTTT. Translating gives CASSQTHRGATNEKLFF. This sequence joins TRBV4-2 and TRBJ1-4; TRBD1 matches 7 bases. Losses at the gene ends were 2 bases for V and 0 bases for J; bases not matched to a gene: 6. The length of the CDR3 is 17 residues. Germline V lookup: CDR1 LGHNA, CDR2 YNFKEQ.

The gene calls are TRBV7-2 and TRBJ2-1; D gene uncertain. CDR1 SGHTA and CDR2 FQGNSA come from the germline V gene. The V gene lost 4 bases and the J gene lost 8 bases, with 9 bases spanning the gap. The CDR3 is 12 residues long. CDR3 DNA sequence: TGTGCCAGCAGCTCAGCGAGGCATGAGCAGTTCTTC. Translated: CASSSARHEQFF.

This clone was observed a single time. This chain connects TRBV14 to TRBJ2-2; D perhaps matches TRBD1 (6 bases). The CDR3 loop spans 17 amino acids. V was cut by 0 bases and J by 2 bases, with 13 bases left in between. The germline CDR1 and CDR2 sequences are SGHDN and FVKESK. The DNA of the CDR3 is TGTGCCAGCAGCCAAGATACGGACAGCCAAAACACCGGGGAGCTGTTTTTT. Translating it yields CASSQDTDSQNTGELFF.

This chain joins TRBV5-6 and TRBJ2-3; tentatively, D is TRBD2 (6 bases). Germline CDR1 and CDR2: SGHDT and YYEEEE. V shed 4 bases and J shed 8 bases, with 20 bases lying between them. The CDR3 has 15 residues. The CDR3 DNA follows: TGTGCCAGCAGCCAGAGGAGGGCTAGATCAGCTACGCAGTATTTT. This codes for CASSQRRARSATQYF. The full variable domain, with the rest looked up from reference TRBV5-6 and TRBJ2-3, is DAGVTQSPTHLIKTRGQQVTLRCSPKSGHDTVSWYQQALGQGPQFIFQYYEEEERQRGNFPDRFSGHQFPNYSSELNVNALLLGDSALYLCASSQRRARSATQYFGPGTRLTVL.

Here the CDR3 DNA reads TGTGCCAGCACCCGAGGGGGAACGACCTATGGCTACACCTTC. Encoded protein: CASTRGGTTYGYTF. The chain is built from TRBV28 and TRBJ1-2; a weak D match, TRBD1 (6 bases). This CDR3 is 14 amino acids long. V was clipped by 7 bases and J by 4 bases, with 16 bases between them. Germline V gene lookup returns CDR1 MDHEN and CDR2 SYDVKM.

The rearrangement links TRBV6-5 to TRBJ1-1; D is perhaps TRBD1 (6 bases). V lost 6 bases, J lost 6 bases, and 14 bases lay in between. CDR3 size: 13 residues. From germline, CDR1 is MNHEY and CDR2 SVGAGI. The CDR3: CASRRSGGSEAFF. The DNA for the CDR3 is TGTGCCAGCAGGCGGAGTGGGGGCTCTGAAGCTTTCTTT.

This chain connects TRBV19 to TRBJ2-7; 9 bases line up with TRBD1. Trimming took 4 bases from V and 6 from J; bases not matched to a gene: 10. Germline V gene sequence: CDR1 LNHDA, CDR2 SQIVND (reference sequence). The CDR3 spans 15 residues. The CDR3 here is CASSRTGTGIAEQYF. The CDR3 region has the DNA TGTGCCAGTAGTAGAACCGGGACAGGGATTGCCGAGCAGTACTTC.

This chain joins TRBV2 and TRBJ2-7; TRBD2 matches 8 bases. V trimming: 4 bases; J trimming: 0 bases; junction bases outside the gene matches: 2. The germline V gene encodes CDR1 SNHLY and CDR2 FYNNEI. There are 14 residues in the CDR3. The CDR3 nucleotides are TGTGCCAGCAGTGCCCGGGGGGGCTCCTACGAGCAGTACTTC. Its translation is CASSARGGSYEQYF.

V gene TRBV11-2 combines with J gene TRBJ1-5, with D possibly being TRBD1 (6 bases). Trimming cost V 3 bases and J 0 bases, with 12 bases left between them. This CDR3 region has 16 residues. CDR1 SGHAT and CDR2 FQNNGV come from the germline V gene. Here the CDR3 DNA reads TGTGCCAGCAGCTTGGGGACAATCTATAGCAATCAGCCCCAGCATTTT. This encodes CASSLGTIYSNQPQHF.

The chain links TRBV18 to TRBJ2-2; D might be TRBD1 (6 bases). The germline V gene encodes CDR1 KGHSH and CDR2 LQKENI. V was clipped by 0 bases and J by 6 bases, with 14 bases between them. CDR3 size: 16 residues. CDR3 loop: CASSPPNRELAGELFF. The CDR3 bases are TGTGCCAGCTCACCACCGAACAGGGAGTTGGCCGGGGAGCTGTTTTTT.

The V call is TRBV18, the J call TRBJ1-4; no reliable D call. V was trimmed by 1 base and J by 5 bases, leaving 11 bases between them. Germline CDR1 reads KGHSH; CDR2 reads LQKENI. The CDR3 runs 15 residues. In DNA form, the CDR3 reads TGTGCCAGCTCACCACGGAGGGCAAACAATGAAAAACTGTTTTTT. Amino acids: CASSPRRANNEKLFF.

The J gene is TRBJ2-6, the V gene TRBV6-1; 10 bases align to TRBD1. The trim removed 0 bases at V and 2 bases at J, leaving 7 bases unmatched. Germline V CDR1 and CDR2: MNHNS, SASEGT. CDR3 length: 19 residues. Written as DNA, the CDR3 is TGTGCCAGCAGTGAAGCCGGGACAGGGGCCCGAGCTGGGGCCAACGTCCTGACTTTC. Translated: CASSEAGTGARAGANVLTF.

This clone was found once. V and J are TRBV6-1 and TRBJ2-1; TRBD2 agrees at 15 bases. V gave up 3 bases and J gave up 4 bases; unmatched junction bases: 10. The CDR3 length is 19 residues. In germline, CDR1 is MNHNS, CDR2 SASEGT. The CDR3 nucleotides are TGTGCCAGCAGTGAGGGGTGGGGGACTAGCGGGGGGAAGTACAATGAGCAGTTCTTC. Its protein product is CASSEGWGTSGGKYNEQFF.

This chain uses TRBV7-8 with TRBJ1-1, with unresolved D. The CDR3 is 14 residues long. Germline V lookup: CDR1 SGHVS, CDR2 FQNEAQ. The V end lost 2 bases, the J end lost 4 bases, and 11 bases lay between the germline ends. The CDR3 is CASSLPAAVTEAFF. DNA for the CDR3: TGTGCCAGCAGCTTACCCGCAGCGGTCACTGAAGCTTTCTTT.

V and J are TRBV7-3 and TRBJ2-5; D possibly corresponds to TRBD2 (7 bases). Germline loops: CDR1 SGHTA, CDR2 FQGTGA. The CDR3 covers 15 residues. The V and J ends lost 5 bases and 5 bases respectively, with 18 bases between them. This CDR3 reads CASSPRPGGMETQYF. CDR3 in DNA: TGTGCCAGCAGCCCGAGACCGGGGGGCATGGAGACCCAGTACTTC. Looking up the rest from reference TRBV7-3 and TRBJ2-5 gives the full variable domain: GAGVSQTPSNKVTEKGKYVELRCDPISGHTALYWYRQSLGQGPEFLIYFQGTGAADDSGLPNDRFFAVRPEGSVSTLKIQRTERGDSAVYLCASSPRPGGMETQYFGPGTRLLVL.

The chain is built from TRBV4-1 and TRBJ1-2; the D is unclear. The CDR3 spans 15 residues. CDR1 and CDR2 (germline): MGHRA, YSYEKL. V gave up 5 bases and J gave up 0 bases, with 13 bases separating them. CDR3 bases: TGCGCCAGCAGCACAATGACAACCGCTAACTATGGCTACACCTTC. Its protein product is CASSTMTTANYGYTF.

The rearrangement uses TRBV10-2 and TRBJ1-1; 9 bases align to TRBD1. Germline CDR1 WSHSY, CDR2 SAAADI. V gave up 3 bases and J gave up 7 bases; unmatched junction bases: 9. The CDR3 loop spans 15 amino acids. CDR3 loop: CASSDGTGMGREAFF. CDR3 DNA sequence: TGCGCCAGCAGTGACGGGACAGGGATGGGACGTGAAGCTTTCTTT.

This clone has a single count. V gene TRBV6-1 combines with J gene TRBJ1-5; the D gene is possibly TRBD1 (6 bases). The germline V gene has CDR1 MNHNS and CDR2 SASEGT. Trimming shortened V by 6 bases and J by 7 bases, and 10 bases separated the two germline ends. There are 12 residues in the CDR3. The CDR3 here is CASRGHLQPQHF. The CDR3 DNA is TGTGCCAGCAGGGGACACTTGCAGCCCCAGCATTTT.

As for this clone: This same CDR3 is encoded by further DNA sequences in the sample. This chain uses TRBV5-1 with TRBJ2-2, with D possibly matching TRBD2 (5 bases). The CDR3 has 16 residues. Germline loops: CDR1 SGHRS, CDR2 YFSETQ. The ends were cut back, 0 bases at V and 2 bases at J, with 11 bases in the middle. The CDR3 DNA reads TGCGCCAGCAGCTTGGTTCCGGGGAGTAACACCGGGGAGCTGTTTTTT. Protein product: CASSLVPGSNTGELFF. Full variable domain (remainder filled in from reference TRBV5-1 and TRBJ2-2): KAGVTQTPRYLIKTRGQQVTLSCSPISGHRSVSWYQQTPGQGLQFLFEYFSETQRNKGNFPGRFSGRQFSNSRSEMNVSTLELGDSALYLCASSLVPGSNTGELFFGEGSRLTVL.

The chain couples TRBV5-8 to TRBJ2-7; 7 nucleotides align to TRBD1. J gave up 3 bases and V 1 base, and 16 bases lay outside the gene matches. Germline V lookup: CDR1 SGHTS, CDR2 YDEGEE. The CDR3 extends over 18 amino acids. DNA of the CDR3: TGTGCCAGCAGCTTGTTAAAAGGGGGCCGGCCCGGGCTCTACGAGCAGTACTTC. It specifies CASSLLKGGRPGLYEQYF.

The rearrangement uses TRBV1 and TRBJ1-1; no check of the table's D call, TRBD1, against the DNA was made. TRBV1 is deemed a pseudogene. CDR3 length: 14 amino acids. CDR3 protein: CTSSQVTGTLEAFF. The CDR3 DNA sequence: TGCACCAGCAGCCAGGTTACCGGGACACTAGAAGCTTTCTTT.

J is TRBJ1-1 and V is TRBV19; TRBD1 matches 7 bases. The length of the CDR3 is 13 residues. V was clipped by 1 base and J by 11 bases; unmatched bases: 7. Germline loops: CDR1 LNHDA, CDR2 SQIVND (reference sequence). For the CDR3, the DNA is TGTGCCAGTAGTATAGGTGAGGGGGCGAGGGCTTTCTTT. Translated, it gives CASSIGEGARAFF.